These 31 T cell receptor beta chains were sequenced from one sample in a study of PD-1 blockade in classical Hodgkin lymphoma. Relapse after autologous stem cell transplantation occurred in every patient, and brentuximab vedotin exposure varied. Clones were read by immunoSEQ multiplex PCR, and TCRdb kept only the in-frame ones, dropping some. The data show 13,000 to 15,000 clones, about 83% seen once. Sequencing was performed on peripheral blood mononuclear cells (PBMCs), taken at baseline. These receptors all come from a human donor with classical Hodgkin lymphoma.

The CDR3 region has the DNA TGTGCCAGCAGCTTGCGACCCGAGGGGTTCTACGAGCAGTACTTC. It codes for CASSLRPEGFYEQYF. The chain has TRBV5-6 and TRBJ2-7; D tentatively fits TRBD1 or TRBD2 (5 bases each). The CDR3 contains 15 residues. Germline V gene data show CDR1 as SGHDT and CDR2 as YYEEEE. V was shortened by 1 base and J by 3 bases, with 14 bases between the two germline ends.

The rearrangement links TRBV2 to TRBJ2-1, with D possibly being TRBD1 (5 bases). Germline V gives CDR1 SNHLY, CDR2 FYNNEI. The V end was cut by 7 bases, the J end by 2 bases, with 9 bases between. CDR3 length: 13 residues. The CDR3 coding sequence is TGTGCCAGCACAGGGTCCACCTACAATGAGCAGTTCTTC. Translation gives CASTGSTYNEQFF.

This clone has just one count. V is TRBV27 and J is TRBJ1-1; 11 bases fit TRBD1. The CDR3 covers 14 residues. The germline CDR1 and CDR2 sequences are MNHEY and SMNVEV (reference sequence). Germline trimming cut 5 bases from V and 7 bases from J; bases unmatched to any gene: 6. The CDR3: CASSRDRGSGEAFF. The CDR3 region has the DNA TGTGCCAGCAGTAGGGACAGGGGGAGCGGTGAAGCTTTCTTT.

V gene TRBV25-1 combines with J gene TRBJ2-7, with 10 bases fitting TRBD1. Germline V gene lookup returns CDR1 MGHDK and CDR2 SYGVNS. The CDR3 covers 15 residues. J gave up 1 base and V 4 bases, and 4 bases lay outside the gene matches. For the CDR3, the DNA is TGTGCCAGCAGTGCTAGGACAGGGGGGTCCTACGAGCAGTACTTC. This encodes CASSARTGGSYEQYF.

The chain links TRBV5-8 to TRBJ1-1, with 9 nucleotides matching TRBD1. J gave up 3 bases and V 4 bases, and 4 bases lay outside the gene matches. The CDR3 has 14 residues. Germline loops: CDR1 SGHTS, CDR2 YDEGEE. CDR3 amino acids: CASSLTGGHTEAFF. CDR3 bases: TGTGCCAGCAGCCTCACAGGGGGCCACACTGAAGCTTTCTTT. The entire variable domain, with the rest obtained from reference TRBV5-8 and TRBJ1-1, is as follows: EAGVTQSPTHLIKTRGQQATLRCSPISGHTSVYWYQQALGLGLQFLLWYDEGEERNRGNFPPRFSGRQFPNYSSELNVNALELEDSALYLCASSLTGGHTEAFFGQGTRLTVV.

The chain recombines TRBV27 with TRBJ1-4; tentatively, D is TRBD1 (5 bases). With 4 bases removed from V and 0 bases from J, the gap between germline ends came to 6 bases. This CDR3 is 14 amino acids long. CDR1 is MNHEY, CDR2 SMNVEV, per germline (reference sequence). Here the CDR3 reads CASSSGPTNEKLFF. The CDR3 region has the DNA TGTGCCAGCAGTTCGGGGCCAACTAATGAAAAACTGTTTTTT.

The chain combines TRBV29-1 with TRBJ2-3, with TRBD1 as a possible D gene (5 bases). The ends were cut back, 4 bases at V and 5 bases at J, with 16 bases in the middle. The CDR3 is 14 amino acids. Looked up from germline, CDR1 is SQVTM and CDR2 is ANQGSEA. CDR3 protein: CSVAPKGARDTQYF. CDR3 sequence (DNA): TGCAGCGTTGCCCCCAAAGGGGCGAGAGATACGCAGTATTTT.

Only one count was recorded for this clone. V usage is TRBV4-1 and J usage is TRBJ1-4; 7 bases map to TRBD1. Germline trimming cut 6 bases from V and 5 bases from J; bases unmatched to any gene: 9. Germline-derived CDR1 and CDR2 are MGHRA and YSYEKL. This CDR3 has 15 residues. CDR3 DNA: TGCGCCAGCAGACTCACGGACAGGTCAAATGAAAAACTGTTTTTT. This sequence encodes CASRLTDRSNEKLFF.

The gene calls are TRBV4-1 and TRBJ1-3; D perhaps matches TRBD1 (5 bases). The CDR3 extends over 15 amino acids. Trimming stripped 3 bases from V and 0 bases from J, with 9 bases between. Germline V gene lookup returns CDR1 MGHRA and CDR2 YSYEKL. The DNA of the CDR3 is TGCGCCAGCAGCCAGGGACTCGACTCTGGAAACACCATATATTTT. Translating gives CASSQGLDSGNTIYF.

J is TRBJ2-1 and V is TRBV7-7; TRBD2 might be the D (6 bases). CDR1 is SSHAT, CDR2 FNYEAQ, per germline (reference sequence). V lost 1 base and J lost 5, with 12 bases in between. The CDR3 contains 15 residues. In nucleotides, the CDR3 is TGTGCCAGCAGCTTAGGGGGGGTAACAAACAATGAGCAGTTCTTC. This encodes CASSLGGVTNNEQFF.

This clone is deemed medium-sized (0.01 to 0.1%). V usage is TRBV14 and J usage is TRBJ2-1; D possibly matches TRBD1 or TRBD2 (5 bases each). The CDR3 contains 15 residues. Deletions cut 5 bases from V and 5 bases from J, with 16 bases between. Germline V gene data show CDR1 as SGHDN and CDR2 as FVKESK. For the CDR3, the DNA is TGTGCCAGCAGCGTCGGGACGGGTAAGAACAATGAGCAGTTCTTC. Amino acids: CASSVGTGKNNEQFF.

This clone has just a few counts. The chain couples TRBV18 to TRBJ2-5; D uncertain. Looked up from germline, CDR1 is KGHSH and CDR2 is LQKENI. The ends were cut back, 8 bases at V and 3 bases at J, with 16 bases in the middle. CDR3 length: 14 amino acids. The CDR3 DNA reads as TGTGCCAGCGCCCCCCCGGCCCCCAAAGAGACCCAGTACTTC. Translating it yields CASAPPAPKETQYF. The entire variable domain, with the rest obtained from reference TRBV18 and TRBJ2-5, is as follows: NAGVMQNPRHLVRRRGQEARLRCSPMKGHSHVYWYRQLPEEGLKFMVYLQKENIIDESGMPKERFSAEFPKEGPSILRIQQVVRGDSAAYFCASAPPAPKETQYFGPGTRLLVL.

The J gene is TRBJ2-3, the V gene TRBV2; D is ambiguous. Trimming took off 3 bases at V and 1 base at J, with 8 bases between the two ends. The CDR3 totals 14 residues. Germline V gene sequence: CDR1 SNHLY, CDR2 FYNNEI. CDR3 residues: CASSESRRTDTQYF. The CDR3, as DNA: TGTGCCAGCAGTGAGTCCAGACGCACAGATACGCAGTATTTT.

This chain links TRBV19 with TRBJ1-3; D gene ambiguous. The germline gives CDR1 LNHDA, CDR2 SQIVND (reference sequence). The CDR3 extends over 14 amino acids. V shed 3 bases and J shed 0 bases, with 6 bases lying between them. The CDR3 loop is CASSISGSGNTIYF. The CDR3 region has the DNA TGTGCCAGTAGTATCTCGGGCTCTGGAAACACCATATATTTT.

This rearrangement joins TRBV7-8 to TRBJ1-3; D unresolved. Between the trimmed V and J ends, which lost 5 bases and 0 bases, there was a span of 17 bases. The germline gives CDR1 SGHVS, CDR2 FQNEAQ. The CDR3 runs 17 residues. Written as DNA, the CDR3 is TGTGCCAGCAGCCTTAGGCGTCGGGCGAGCTCTGGAAACACCATATATTTT. This translates into CASSLRRRASSGNTIYF.

This clone has a single count. The rearrangement uses TRBV5-1 and TRBJ1-1; D not resolved. Germline V gives CDR1 SGHRS, CDR2 YFSETQ. Trimming shortened V by 5 bases and J by 2 bases, and 19 bases separated the two germline ends. The CDR3 is 16 residues long. CDR3 in DNA: TGCGCCAGCAGATCCCTAGATGGGGTTAGAAACACTGAAGCTTTCTTT. Protein sequence: CASRSLDGVRNTEAFF.

The V and J genes are TRBV2 and TRBJ1-6, with 11 nucleotides matching TRBD1. The CDR3 has 15 residues. CDR1 SNHLY and CDR2 FYNNEI come from the germline V gene. The V segment lost 1 base and the J segment 7 bases; nucleotides outside the gene matches: 0. In DNA, the CDR3 is TGTGCCAGCAGTGAAGGGACAGGGGGCAATTCACCCCTCCACTTT. Translated: CASSEGTGGNSPLHF.

This clone has a handful of counts. V is TRBV7-9 and J is TRBJ2-5; no definite D call. Germline V gene sequence: CDR1 SEHNR, CDR2 FQNEAQ (reference sequence). This CDR3 region has 11 residues. V lost 5 bases to trimming and J lost 3 bases, with 4 bases between them. CDR3 in amino acids: CASSMEETQYF. The CDR3 DNA reads as TGTGCCAGCAGCATGGAAGAGACCCAGTACTTC.

The genes are TRBV19 and TRBJ1-2; no clear D. Per germline, CDR1 LNHDA and CDR2 SQIVND (reference sequence). V dropped 5 bases and J dropped 3 bases, with 13 bases sitting between them. The CDR3 has 14 residues. CDR3 DNA: TGTGCCAGTAGTGGTCGGGGTAGGGACTATGGCTACACCTTC. As protein: CASSGRGRDYGYTF.

This chain joins TRBV2 and TRBJ1-3, with 11 bases aligning to TRBD1. This CDR3 is 18 amino acids long. CDR1 is SNHLY, CDR2 FYNNEI, per germline. Trimming removed 9 bases from V and 0 bases from J; junction bases left unmatched: 13. CDR3 region: CASYPGQGGHPSGNTIYF. CDR3 DNA sequence: TGTGCCAGTTACCCGGGACAGGGGGGTCATCCCTCTGGAAACACCATATATTTT.

This clone has just one count. The V gene is TRBV4-3, the J gene TRBJ1-4; perhaps TRBD1 as D (5 bases). Germline lookup yields CDR1 LGHNA and CDR2 YSLEER. The length of the CDR3 is 18 residues. V was pared by 0 bases and J by 0 bases, with 14 bases between. CDR3 region: CASSQESPGLATNEKLFF. CDR3 nucleotide sequence: TGCGCCAGCAGCCAAGAATCTCCGGGGCTGGCAACTAATGAAAAACTGTTTTTT.

V and J are TRBV27 and TRBJ2-6; D not certain. The V end was cut by 3 bases, the J end by 3 bases, with 9 bases between. Germline CDR1 and CDR2: MNHEY and SMNVEV (reference sequence). The CDR3 loop spans 15 amino acids. The CDR3 region is CASSFGIRGANVLTF. The DNA for the CDR3 is TGTGCCAGCAGTTTTGGTATTCGTGGGGCCAACGTCCTGACTTTC.

V gene TRBV7-6 combines with J gene TRBJ2-2; D is uncertain. V lost 6 bases, J lost 1 base, and 6 bases lay in between. The CDR3 spans 13 residues. Germline-derived CDR1 and CDR2 are SGHVS and FNYEAQ. The CDR3 DNA sequence: TGTGCCAGCAGTACTCTGAACACCGGGGAGCTGTTTTTT. This codes for CASSTLNTGELFF.

This chain connects TRBV27 to TRBJ1-5; TRBD1 is a possible D gene (5 bases). Trimming took 2 bases from V and 2 from J, leaving 10 bases between them. Germline loops: CDR1 MNHEY, CDR2 SMNVEV (reference sequence). The CDR3 is 15 amino acids. The CDR3 DNA reads as TGTGCCAGCAGTTTAGACAGTATGGGCAATCAGCCCCAGCATTTT. Translation gives CASSLDSMGNQPQHF.

This clone was seen once. The chain links TRBV18 to TRBJ2-7; no firm D call. Germline V gene lookup returns CDR1 KGHSH and CDR2 LQKENI. The length of the CDR3 is 13 residues. V gave up 3 bases and J gave up 2 bases, with 8 bases separating them. CDR3 region: CASSPGNAYEQYF. The CDR3 region has the DNA TGTGCCAGCTCACCGGGCAACGCCTACGAGCAGTACTTC.

This clone was picked up one time. V is TRBV4-1 and J is TRBJ2-7, with D possibly matching TRBD1 (6 bases). The end of the DNA aligns better with TRBJ2-5, so the J call may be wrong. The CDR3 spans 14 residues. CDR1 is MGHRA and CDR2 is YSYEKL in the germline V gene. CDR3 DNA sequence: TGCGCCAGCAGCCAAGGCAGGGGTCAAGAGACCCAGTACTTC. Protein: CASSQGRGQETQYF.

The chain recombines TRBV7-2 with TRBJ1-2, with a possible D match to TRBD1 (6 bases). The CDR3 length is 14 residues. V lost 5 bases, J lost 4 bases, and 14 bases lay in between. The germline V gene has CDR1 SGHTA and CDR2 FQGNSA. Written as DNA, the CDR3 is TGTGCCAGCAGCCCGACAGGCGCTTCCTATGGCTACACCTTC. Encoded protein: CASSPTGASYGYTF.

V and J are TRBV27 and TRBJ2-1; 12 bases are a match to TRBD2. Germline CDR1 MNHEY, CDR2 SMNVEV (reference sequence). The ends lost 5 bases at V and 3 bases at J; junction bases unmatched: 2. This CDR3 spans 15 amino acids. CDR3 sequence (DNA): TGTGCCAGCAGTCCACTAGCGGGGGGCTACAATGAGCAGTTCTTC. Amino acids: CASSPLAGGYNEQFF.

The chain is built from TRBV4-1 and TRBJ2-3; perhaps TRBD1 as D (5 bases). The CDR3 has 16 amino acids. CDR1 is MGHRA, CDR2 YSYEKL, per germline. The V end lost 3 bases, the J end lost 0 bases, and 13 bases lay between the germline ends. This CDR3 reads CASSQDQGYSTDTQYF. CDR3 nucleotide sequence: TGCGCCAGCAGCCAGGATCAGGGATATAGCACAGATACGCAGTATTTT.

The chain has TRBV14 and TRBJ1-3; the D is unclear. This CDR3 comprises 15 residues. Trimming left V 0 bases short and J 3 bases short, with 9 bases between. Germline assignment: CDR1 SGHDN and CDR2 FVKESK. The CDR3 nucleotides read TGTGCCAGCAGCCAAGACGGGAACGGTGGAAACACCATATATTTT. Translation: CASSQDGNGGNTIYF.

The V call is TRBV6-5, the J call TRBJ2-7; perhaps TRBD1 as D (7 bases). Germline-derived CDR1 and CDR2 are MNHEY and SVGAGI. Deletions cut 6 bases from V and 2 bases from J, with 14 bases between. This CDR3 has 14 residues. CDR3 DNA sequence: TGTGCCAGCAGCTCGGGACAGCGGGCCTACGAGCAGTACTTC. Translating it yields CASSSGQRAYEQYF.